The present T cell receptor beta chain was sequenced within a study of radiation and T cells in renal cell carcinoma. Sequenced by immunoSEQ multiplex PCR; TCRdb stores in-frame clones only, minus some. The repertoire holds some 75,000 clones, 82% seen once, with nearly 6% in the top ten. Study outcomes and limitations: From baseline, blood top tumor clonotypes peaked at 2 weeks post-radiation.

The germline gives CDR1 MGHRA, CDR2 YSYEKL. The V gene end was trimmed by 4 bases and the J gene end by 0 bases; junction bases not matched to a gene: 14. The CDR3 totals 19 residues. A note on this clone: Its matching antigen is unknown.

Noted time point: blood 2 weeks post-SBRT. Regarding treatment: 15 Gy SBRT to primary tumor, nephrectomy 4 weeks later. The chain is built from TRBV4-1 and TRBJ2-3; TRBD2 agrees at 9 bases. The specimen comprised blood, sampled from a patient whose treatment included radiotherapy and nephrectomy. The sequence was obtained from a man in his sixties with renal cell carcinoma. CDR3 loop: CASSPGDRFLAGSTDTQYF. The CDR3 nucleotides read TGCGCCAGCAGCCCCGGCGACCGCTTTCTAGCGGGGAGCACAGATACGCAGTATTTT.